A selection of T cell receptor beta chains follows, all from one sample in a study of CD4+ T cells in melanoma. Assay used: immunoSEQ multiplex PCR; TCRdb lists only in-frame clones, some missing. The profile shows 10,000 or so clones, 65% of them singletons. Sequences were obtained from cells from a culture (not recorded whether cultured in vitro). The receptors stem from a human donor with melanoma. Each CDR3 is given with its conserved first and last residue. D genes are given only for firm matches. Size is omitted from some rows. Given values are once, few, many or a class for expanded clones.

j_call: TRBJ2-2; d_call: TRBD2; v_call: TRBV5-1; clone_size: .; cdr3_nt: TGCGCCAGCAGCTTGGCCTTTGCTAGCGGGGGGTCACACACCGGGGAGCTGTTTTTT; cdr3_aa: CASSLAFASGGSHTGELFF
j_call: TRBJ1-1; d_call: .; v_call: TRBV23-1; clone_size: .; cdr3_nt: TGCGCCAGCAGTCAATCAATAAACGTCGGACGGAGGAACACTGAAGCTTTCTTT; cdr3_aa: CASSQSINVGRRNTEAFF
j_call: TRBJ2-6; d_call: TRBD1; v_call: TRBV6-5; clone_size: .; cdr3_nt: TGTGCCAGCAGGGCAGGGGGCTCAGGGGCCAACGTCCTGACTTTC; cdr3_aa: CASRAGGSGANVLTF
j_call: TRBJ2-5; d_call: .; v_call: TRBV27; clone_size: .; cdr3_nt: TGTGCCAGCAGTCCAGGACAGTGGTCGGAGACCCAGTACTTC; cdr3_aa: CASSPGQWSETQYF
j_call: TRBJ1-2; d_call: .; v_call: TRBV21-1; clone_size: .; cdr3_nt: TGTGCCAGCAGCACCTCTAGACAGCCCCCTCCCTATGGCTACACCTTC; cdr3_aa: CASSTSRQPPPYGYTF
j_call: TRBJ2-3; d_call: TRBD2; v_call: TRBV4-2; clone_size: medium-sized; cdr3_nt: TGTGCCAGCAGCCGATCCTCAGCGGGGGGCCTGTCGGATACGCAGTATTTT; cdr3_aa: CASSRSSAGGLSDTQYF
j_call: TRBJ2-1; d_call: .; v_call: TRBV9; clone_size: once; cdr3_nt: TGTGCCAGCAGCGTAGGTCCCACTAGCTCCTACAATGAGCAGTTCTTC; cdr3_aa: CASSVGPTSSYNEQFF
j_call: TRBJ2-6; d_call: .; v_call: TRBV5-1; clone_size: .; cdr3_nt: TGCGCCAGCAGCATACTACAGAGCTCTGGGGCCAACGTCCTGACTTTC; cdr3_aa: CASSILQSSGANVLTF
j_call: TRBJ1-1; d_call: .; v_call: TRBV7-2; clone_size: once; cdr3_nt: TGTGCCAGCAGTCCCCGGGGCAGGGTAACTTCTGAAGCTTTCTTT; cdr3_aa: CASSPRGRVTSEAFF
j_call: TRBJ2-3; d_call: TRBD1; v_call: TRBV5-1; clone_size: .; cdr3_nt: TGCGCCAGCAGCCGTCAGGGGGCTGAAGTAGATACGCAGTATTTT; cdr3_aa: CASSRQGAEVDTQYF
j_call: TRBJ1-1; d_call: .; v_call: TRBV7-7; clone_size: .; cdr3_nt: TGTGCTAGCAGCTTAGAAGAAGGCACTGAAGCTTTCTTT; cdr3_aa: CASSLEEGTEAFF
j_call: TRBJ2-7; d_call: .; v_call: TRBV5-1; clone_size: .; cdr3_nt: TGCGCCAGCAGCTTGGCGCCGGGACCTTTCTACGAGCAGTACTTC; cdr3_aa: CASSLAPGPFYEQYF
j_call: TRBJ2-3; d_call: TRBD2; v_call: TRBV5-1; clone_size: .; cdr3_nt: TGCGCCTCCAACCCGGGAAAAGCGGGGGGGCCGACAGATACGCAGTATTTT; cdr3_aa: CASNPGKAGGPTDTQYF